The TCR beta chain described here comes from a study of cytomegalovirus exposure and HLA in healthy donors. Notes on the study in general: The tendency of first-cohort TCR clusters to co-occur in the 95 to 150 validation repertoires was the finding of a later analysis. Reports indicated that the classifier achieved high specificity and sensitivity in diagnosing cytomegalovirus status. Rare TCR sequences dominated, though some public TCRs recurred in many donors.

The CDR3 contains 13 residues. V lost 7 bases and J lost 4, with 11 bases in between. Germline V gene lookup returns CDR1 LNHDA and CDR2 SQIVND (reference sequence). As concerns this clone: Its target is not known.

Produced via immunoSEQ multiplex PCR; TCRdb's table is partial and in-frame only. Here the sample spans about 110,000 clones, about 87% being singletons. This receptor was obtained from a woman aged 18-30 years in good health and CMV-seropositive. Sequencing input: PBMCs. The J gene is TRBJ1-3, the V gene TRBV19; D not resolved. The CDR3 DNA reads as TGTGCCAGTATGGTCGCGGGGGGAAACACCATATATTTT. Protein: CASMVAGGNTIYF.